This is a list of T cell receptor beta chains from one sample in a study of blood T cell repertoires in COVID-19. Here immunoSEQ multiplex PCR was the method, and the copy in TCRdb shows in-frame clones only, minus some. The sample yields tens of thousands of clones, about 92% seen once. Input material: peripheral blood. These receptors were obtained from a man in his forties or fifties with COVID-19, enrolled during active disease. CDR3s include the opening cysteine and the closing phenylalanine or tryptophan. A D gene is named only where the DNA matches it firmly. Clone size is shown for a subset of rows, as once, few, many or a class of expanded clone.

v_call	j_call	clone_size	d_call	cdr3_nt	cdr3_aa
TRBV5-6	TRBJ1-2	NA	NA	TGTGCCAGCAGCTTACTAAAGGCAGACTATGGCTACACCTTC	CASSLLKADYGYTF
TRBV29-1	TRBJ2-2	NA	TRBD2	TGCAGCGTTGCACTAGCGGGAGTAGAAACCGGGGAGCTGTTTTTT	CSVALAGVETGELFF
TRBV7-8	TRBJ1-3	NA	TRBD1	TGTGCCAGCAGCCTGGACAGGACTTTAGCGGCCATATATTTT	CASSLDRTLAAIYF
TRBV7-2	TRBJ2-2	NA	NA	TGTGCCAGCAGACCTGCCCTGGGGGGCACCGGGGAGCTGTTTTTT	CASRPALGGTGELFF
TRBV6-5	TRBJ2-3	NA	NA	TGTGCCAGCAGGCCACAGTCAGATACGCAGTATTTT	CASRPQSDTQYF
TRBV3-1/TRBV3-2	TRBJ1-1	NA	NA	TGTGCCAGCAGCTGGTGGAGGTCGAACACTGAAGCTTTCTTT	CASSWWRSNTEAFF
TRBV2	TRBJ2-1	NA	NA	TGTGCCAGCGCGGGACAGTATTCCTACAATGAGCAGTTCTTC	CASAGQYSYNEQFF
TRBV7-3	TRBJ2-5	NA	NA	TGTGCCAGCAGCTTAATGGGCCAGCGGCAAGAGACCCAGTACTTC	CASSLMGQRQETQYF
TRBV7-2	TRBJ2-7	NA	TRBD2	TGTGCCAGCAGCTTAGCAGGACTAGCAGACTACGAGCAGTACTTC	CASSLAGLADYEQYF
TRBV7-2	TRBJ1-4	few	TRBD1	TGTGCCAGCAGCGTGGACAGGGGGTTTAATGAAAAACTGTTTTTT	CASSVDRGFNEKLFF
TRBV5-1	TRBJ2-1	NA	NA	TGCGCCAGCAGCTTTATCACAGACCTCAATGAGCAGTTCTTC	CASSFITDLNEQFF
TRBV7-9	TRBJ2-3	NA	NA	TGTGCCAGCAGCTTAGTGGGGGGAACAGATACGCAGTATTTT	CASSLVGGTDTQYF
TRBV4-1	TRBJ2-3	once	TRBD2	TGCGCCAGCAGCCAAGAGCGGCGGGGGGACACAGATACGCAGTATTTT	CASSQERRGDTDTQYF
TRBV7-8	TRBJ2-1	NA	TRBD2	TGTGCCAGCAGCTTAGCACTAGCGGGAGTGGGTGAGCAGTTCTTC	CASSLALAGVGEQFF
TRBV7-6	TRBJ1-6	NA	NA	TGTGCCAGCAGCTTAGAAGGGGCGTATAATTCACCCCTCCACTTT	CASSLEGAYNSPLHF
TRBV3-1/TRBV3-2	TRBJ2-7	NA	TRBD1	TGTGCCAGCAGCCTCCCTGGACAGGGGTTCGGCGAGCAGTACTTC	CASSLPGQGFGEQYF
TRBV19	TRBJ2-5	NA	TRBD2	TGTGCCAGTACAACTAGCGGGAGGGCCTCAGAGACCCAGTACTTC	CASTTSGRASETQYF
TRBV4-1	TRBJ2-2	NA	TRBD2	TGCGCCAGCAGCCGGGGACTAGCGAACACCGGGGAGCTGTTTTTT	CASSRGLANTGELFF
TRBV4-2	TRBJ2-3	once	NA	TGTGCCAGCAGCCAAGCCCATTCGGGGGGCACAGATACGCAGTATTTT	CASSQAHSGGTDTQYF
TRBV5-1	TRBJ2-7	NA	NA	TGCGCCAGCAGCTTGATGGGCATACAAACCCACGAGCAGTACTTC	CASSLMGIQTHEQYF
TRBV27	TRBJ2-7	NA	TRBD2	TGTGCCAGCAGTTTATGGGGCGGGGGCGAGCAGTACTTC	CASSLWGGGEQYF
TRBV4-2	TRBJ2-5	NA	TRBD2	TGTGCCAGCAGCCAATCGGGACTAGCGGGGGAAGTCCAAGAGACCCAGTACTTC	CASSQSGLAGEVQETQYF
TRBV18	TRBJ2-7	NA	TRBD2	TGTGCCAGCGCCGTGCGGGAGGGCTCCGACGAGCAGTACTTC	CASAVREGSDEQYF
TRBV7-9	TRBJ1-5	NA	TRBD1	TGTGCCAGCAGCACCGGGACAGGGATGGGAGAACCCCAGCATTTT	CASSTGTGMGEPQHF
TRBV24-1	TRBJ2-3	NA	TRBD1	TGTGCCACCAGTGACCCCGGGACAGGGGCACGGACAGATACGCAGTATTTT	CATSDPGTGARTDTQYF
TRBV10-3	TRBJ2-5	NA	TRBD1	TGTGCCATCAGTGAGTCCCGAGGGGGCTACCAAGAGACCCAGTACTTC	CAISESRGGYQETQYF
TRBV3-1/TRBV3-2	TRBJ2-1	once	NA	TGTGCCAGCAGCCACGAGTCCAGGGGTTCAAGCTCCTACAATGAGCAGTTCTTC	CASSHESRGSSSYNEQFF
TRBV27	TRBJ1-1	NA	NA	TGTGCCAGCAGTTTATCGGCCAGGGTTTCTGAAGCTTTCTTT	CASSLSARVSEAFF
TRBV12-3/TRBV12-4	TRBJ2-3	NA	NA	TGTGCCAGCAGTCCACGCAGGTTAGATACGCAGTATTTT	CASSPRRLDTQYF
TRBV4-3	TRBJ2-2	NA	NA	TGCGCCAGCAGCCAAGATTTTTCGACCGGGGAGCTGTTTTTT	CASSQDFSTGELFF
TRBV7-9	TRBJ2-2	NA	NA	TGTGCCAGCAGCTTAGAGCTGGGGAGGACCGGGGAGCTGTTTTTT	CASSLELGRTGELFF
TRBV3-1/TRBV3-2	TRBJ2-3	NA	NA	TGTGCCAGCAGCCCGGGGACTTCGTCCACAGATACGCAGTATTTT	CASSPGTSSTDTQYF
TRBV7-2	TRBJ2-1	once	TRBD2	TGTGCCAGCAGCTTTAGCGGGAGCTCCTACAATGAGCAGTTCTTC	CASSFSGSSYNEQFF
TRBV19	TRBJ1-2	NA	TRBD1	TGTGCCAGCGCAGACGGGACAGCTAACTATGGCTACACCTTC	CASADGTANYGYTF
TRBV10-1	TRBJ2-7	NA	NA	TGCGCCAGCAGTGAGTTTTGGGGGGAAGCCTACGAGCAGTACTTC	CASSEFWGEAYEQYF
TRBV5-1	TRBJ1-6	NA	NA	TGCGCCAGCAGCTTGACAGGGAGTGATCGTTCACCCCTCCACTTT	CASSLTGSDRSPLHF
TRBV5-6	TRBJ2-5	NA	NA	TGTGCCAGCAGGCCGAGGGACTTTCAAGAGACCCAGTACTTC	CASRPRDFQETQYF
TRBV7-8	TRBJ2-7	NA	TRBD2	TGTGCCAGCAGCCCACCCAAGACTAGCGGAGGAAGAAACTACGAGCAGTACTTC	CASSPPKTSGGRNYEQYF
TRBV29-1	TRBJ1-1	NA	NA	TGCAGCGGAGGACAGCCGAACACTGAAGCTTTCTTT	CSGGQPNTEAFF
TRBV27	TRBJ1-6	few	NA	TGTGCCAGCAGTTTATCGGTGGGCAGTAATTCACCCCTCCACTTT	CASSLSVGSNSPLHF
TRBV4-1	TRBJ2-1	NA	NA	TGCGCCAGCAGCAAAGCCAGCGGGTGGGAAGGAAATGAGCAGTTCTTC	CASSKASGWEGNEQFF
TRBV7-2	TRBJ2-1	NA	TRBD2	TGTGCCAGCAGCCGGACTAGAGGCTACAATGAGCAGTTCTTC	CASSRTRGYNEQFF
TRBV4-1	TRBJ1-2	NA	TRBD1	TGCGCCAGCAGCCGTGGGACAGGCGACTATGGCTACACCTTC	CASSRGTGDYGYTF
TRBV27	TRBJ2-3	NA	TRBD2	TGTGCCAGCGAAGGGACTAGCGGGAGGTATACGCAGTATTTT	CASEGTSGRYTQYF
TRBV7-9	TRBJ1-3	NA	NA	TGTGCCAGCGAGACAGTTTCTGGAAACACCATATATTTT	CASETVSGNTIYF
TRBV7-2	TRBJ2-3	NA	TRBD2	TGTGCCAGCAGCTGGGAGCTATTGATAGCGGGTAGGACAGATACGCAGTATTTT	CASSWELLIAGRTDTQYF
TRBV6-5	TRBJ1-5	NA	TRBD1	TGTGCCAGCAGCTCGACAGGGCCCAATCAGCCCCAGCATTTT	CASSSTGPNQPQHF
TRBV14	TRBJ1-6	NA	NA	TGTGCCAGCAGCCAAGAAGCCTGGACAGCTTATAATTCACCCCTCCACTTT	CASSQEAWTAYNSPLHF
TRBV10-3	TRBJ2-3	NA	TRBD2	TGTGCCATCAGTGCTTGGGTAGCGGGTAGCACAGATACGCAGTATTTT	CAISAWVAGSTDTQYF
TRBV18	TRBJ1-2	NA	TRBD1	TGTGCCAGCTCACCCACGGACAGGGCCAACTATGGCTACACCTTC	CASSPTDRANYGYTF
TRBV28	TRBJ1-2	once	TRBD1	TGTGCCAGCAAGCCATTAGGTTATGGGACAGGGAATCGGTACACCTTC	CASKPLGYGTGNRYTF
TRBV25-1	TRBJ2-5	NA	TRBD2	TGTGCCAGCAGTCCTCGTGAGCGGGAGGTTCTAGAGACCCAGTACTTC	CASSPREREVLETQYF
TRBV29-1	TRBJ2-2	NA	NA	TGCAGCGTTGGGGGCTGGAACACCGGGGAGCTGTTTTTT	CSVGGWNTGELFF
TRBV18	TRBJ2-5	NA	NA	TGTGCCAGCTCACCCACATCAGGGAAAGAGACCCAGTACTTC	CASSPTSGKETQYF
TRBV2	TRBJ1-3	NA	NA	TGTGCCAGCAGTGCCGGGAACTCTGGAAACACCATATATTTT	CASSAGNSGNTIYF
TRBV19	TRBJ1-2	NA	TRBD1	TGTGCCAGTAGTCCCCGGGACAGGTCAGTGACCTTC	CASSPRDRSVTF
TRBV7-2	TRBJ2-1	NA	NA	TGTGCCAGCAGCTTATCAATCAAATATGAGCAGTTCTTC	CASSLSIKYEQFF
TRBV6-6	TRBJ2-5	NA	NA	TGTGCCAGCAGTTACTCTAGTCGGTGGCAGGGGGAGACCCAGTACTTC	CASSYSSRWQGETQYF
TRBV4-3	TRBJ2-2	NA	TRBD1	TGCGCCAGCAGCCTTCTAAGGGGGACAGGGGACACCGGGGAGCTGTTTTTT	CASSLLRGTGDTGELFF